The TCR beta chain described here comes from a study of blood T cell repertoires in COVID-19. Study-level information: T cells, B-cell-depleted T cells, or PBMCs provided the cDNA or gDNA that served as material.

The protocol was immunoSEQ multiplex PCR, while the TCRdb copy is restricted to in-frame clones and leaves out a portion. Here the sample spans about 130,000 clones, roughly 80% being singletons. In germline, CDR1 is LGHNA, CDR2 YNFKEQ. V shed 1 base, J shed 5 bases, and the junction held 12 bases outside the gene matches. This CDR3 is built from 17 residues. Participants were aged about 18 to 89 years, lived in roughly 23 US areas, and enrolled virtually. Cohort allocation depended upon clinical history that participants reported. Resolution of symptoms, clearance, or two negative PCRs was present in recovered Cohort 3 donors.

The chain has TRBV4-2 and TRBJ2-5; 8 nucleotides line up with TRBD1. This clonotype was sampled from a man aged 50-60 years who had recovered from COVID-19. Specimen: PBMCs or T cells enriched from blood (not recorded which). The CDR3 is CASSQGSERTGSETQYF. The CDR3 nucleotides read TGTGCCAGCAGCCAAGGATCCGAACGGACAGGGTCCGAGACCCAGTACTTC.